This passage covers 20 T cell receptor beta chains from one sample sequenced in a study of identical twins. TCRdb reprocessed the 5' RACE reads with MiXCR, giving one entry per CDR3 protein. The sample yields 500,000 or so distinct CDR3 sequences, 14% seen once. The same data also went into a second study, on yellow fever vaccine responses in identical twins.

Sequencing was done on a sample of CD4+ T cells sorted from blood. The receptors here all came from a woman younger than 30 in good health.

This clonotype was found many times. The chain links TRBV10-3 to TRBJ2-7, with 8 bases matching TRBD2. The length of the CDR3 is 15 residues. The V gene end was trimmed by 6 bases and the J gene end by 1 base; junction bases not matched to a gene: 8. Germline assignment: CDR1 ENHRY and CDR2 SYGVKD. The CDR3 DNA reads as TGTGCCATCAGGAACCCAGCGGGAGTATCCTACGAGCAGTACTTC. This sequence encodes CAIRNPAGVSYEQYF.

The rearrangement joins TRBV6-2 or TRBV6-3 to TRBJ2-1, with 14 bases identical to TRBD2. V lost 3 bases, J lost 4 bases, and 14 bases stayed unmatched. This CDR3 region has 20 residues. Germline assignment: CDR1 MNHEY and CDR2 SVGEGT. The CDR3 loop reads CASSYNLGETSGREYNEQFF. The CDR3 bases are TGTGCCAGCAGTTATAACCTAGGGGAGACTAGCGGGAGGGAGTACAATGAGCAGTTCTTC.

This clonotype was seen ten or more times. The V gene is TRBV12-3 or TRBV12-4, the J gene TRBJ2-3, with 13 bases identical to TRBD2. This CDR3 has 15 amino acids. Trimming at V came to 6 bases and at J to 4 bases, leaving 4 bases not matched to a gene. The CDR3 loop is CASSPTSGGADTQYF. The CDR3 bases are TGTGCCAGCAGCCCAACTAGCGGGGGGGCAGATACGCAGTATTTT.

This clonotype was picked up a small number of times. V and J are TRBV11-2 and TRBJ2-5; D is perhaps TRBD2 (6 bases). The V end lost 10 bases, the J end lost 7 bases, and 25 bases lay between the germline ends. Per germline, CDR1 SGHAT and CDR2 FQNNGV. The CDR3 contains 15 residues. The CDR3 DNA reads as TGTGCCACCTCCACCCAGGGCCAGATGGGAGGGACCCAGTACTTC. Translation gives CATSTQGQMGGTQYF.

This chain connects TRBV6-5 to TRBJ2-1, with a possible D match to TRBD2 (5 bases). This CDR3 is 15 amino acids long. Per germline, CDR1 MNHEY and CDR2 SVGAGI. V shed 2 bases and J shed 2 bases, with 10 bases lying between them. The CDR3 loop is CASSYAGPTYNEQFF. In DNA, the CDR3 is TGTGCCAGCAGTTACGCGGGTCCAACCTACAATGAGCAGTTCTTC.

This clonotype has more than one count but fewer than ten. CDR3 residues: CASSPPHGGQETQYF. The CDR3 region has the DNA TGTGCCAGCAGTCCGCCTCATGGGGGGCAAGAGACCCAGTACTTC. This rearrangement joins TRBV6-2 or TRBV6-3 to TRBJ2-5, with D maybe TRBD2 (6 bases). This CDR3 has 15 amino acids. CDR1 and CDR2 from the germline V gene are MNHEY and SVGEGT. V was cut by 5 bases and J by 2 bases, with 15 bases left in between.

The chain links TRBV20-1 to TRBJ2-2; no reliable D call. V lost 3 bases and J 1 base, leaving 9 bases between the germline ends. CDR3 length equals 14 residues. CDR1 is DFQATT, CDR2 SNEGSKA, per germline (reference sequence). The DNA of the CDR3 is TGCAGTGCTAGGATGAATTTGAACACCGGGGAGCTGTTTTTT. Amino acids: CSARMNLNTGELFF.

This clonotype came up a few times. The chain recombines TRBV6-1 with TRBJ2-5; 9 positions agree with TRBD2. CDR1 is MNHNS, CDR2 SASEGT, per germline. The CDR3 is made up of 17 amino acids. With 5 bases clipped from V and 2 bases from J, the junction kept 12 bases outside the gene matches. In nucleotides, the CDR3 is TGTGCCAGCAGTCCCCCCCCCCGTCTAGCGGGGCAAGAGACCCAGTACTTC. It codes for CASSPPPRLAGQETQYF.

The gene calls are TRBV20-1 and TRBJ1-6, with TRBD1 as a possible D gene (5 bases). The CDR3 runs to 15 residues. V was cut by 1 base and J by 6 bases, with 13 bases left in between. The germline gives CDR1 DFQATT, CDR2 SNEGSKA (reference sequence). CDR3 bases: TGCAGTGCTAGAGCCCCAGCAGGGTCTAATTCACCCCTCCACTTT. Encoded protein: CSARAPAGSNSPLHF.

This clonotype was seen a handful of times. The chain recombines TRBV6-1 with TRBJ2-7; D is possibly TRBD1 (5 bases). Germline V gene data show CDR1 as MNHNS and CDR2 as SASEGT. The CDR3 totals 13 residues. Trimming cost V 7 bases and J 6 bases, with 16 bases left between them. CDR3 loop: CASTRKGTGEQYF. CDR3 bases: TGTGCCAGCACCCGAAAGGGCACAGGCGAGCAGTACTTC.

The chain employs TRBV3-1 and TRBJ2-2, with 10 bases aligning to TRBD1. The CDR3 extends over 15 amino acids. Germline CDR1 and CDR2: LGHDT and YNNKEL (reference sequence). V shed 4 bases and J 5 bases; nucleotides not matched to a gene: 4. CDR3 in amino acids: CASSPRDRGTGELFF. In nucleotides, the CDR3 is TGTGCCAGCAGCCCCCGGGACAGGGGTACCGGGGAGCTGTTTTTT.

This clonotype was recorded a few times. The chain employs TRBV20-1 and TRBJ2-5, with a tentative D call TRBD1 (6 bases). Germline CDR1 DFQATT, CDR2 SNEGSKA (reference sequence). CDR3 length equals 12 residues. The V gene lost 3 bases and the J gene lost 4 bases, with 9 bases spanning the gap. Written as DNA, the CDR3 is TGCAGTGCTAGGGACAGAGGAGAGACCCAGTACTTC. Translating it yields CSARDRGETQYF.

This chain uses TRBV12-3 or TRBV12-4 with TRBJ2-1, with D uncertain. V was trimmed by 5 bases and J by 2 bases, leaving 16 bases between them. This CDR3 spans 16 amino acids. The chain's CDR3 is CASSPLGLPPYNEQFF. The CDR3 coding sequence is TGTGCCAGCAGTCCATTAGGGCTACCACCCTACAATGAGCAGTTCTTC.

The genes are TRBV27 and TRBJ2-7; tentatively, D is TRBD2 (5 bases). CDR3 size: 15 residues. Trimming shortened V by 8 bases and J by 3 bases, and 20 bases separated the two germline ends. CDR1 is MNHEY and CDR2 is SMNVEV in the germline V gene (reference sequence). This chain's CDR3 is CASRPLALAVYEQYF. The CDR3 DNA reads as TGTGCCAGCCGACCCCTAGCTCTCGCTGTCTACGAGCAGTACTTC.

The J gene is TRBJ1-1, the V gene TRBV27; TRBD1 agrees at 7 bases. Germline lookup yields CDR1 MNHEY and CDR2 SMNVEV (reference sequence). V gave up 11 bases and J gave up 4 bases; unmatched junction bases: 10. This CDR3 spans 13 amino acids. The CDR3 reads CAARQGFGTEAFF. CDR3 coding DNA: TGTGCCGCCAGACAGGGTTTTGGCACTGAAGCTTTCTTT.

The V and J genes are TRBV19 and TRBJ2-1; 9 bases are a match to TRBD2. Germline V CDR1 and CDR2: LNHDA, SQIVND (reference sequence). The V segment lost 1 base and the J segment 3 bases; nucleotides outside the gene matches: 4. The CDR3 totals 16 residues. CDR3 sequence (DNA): TGTGCCAGTAGTATAGGCGGACTAGCGAGCTACAATGAGCAGTTCTTC. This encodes CASSIGGLASYNEQFF.

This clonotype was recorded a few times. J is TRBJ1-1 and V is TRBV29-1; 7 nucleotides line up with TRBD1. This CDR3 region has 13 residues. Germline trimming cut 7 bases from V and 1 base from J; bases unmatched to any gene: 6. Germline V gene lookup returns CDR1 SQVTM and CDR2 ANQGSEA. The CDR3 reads CSAQTGENTEAFF. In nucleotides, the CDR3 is TGCAGCGCCCAAACAGGGGAGAACACTGAAGCTTTCTTT.

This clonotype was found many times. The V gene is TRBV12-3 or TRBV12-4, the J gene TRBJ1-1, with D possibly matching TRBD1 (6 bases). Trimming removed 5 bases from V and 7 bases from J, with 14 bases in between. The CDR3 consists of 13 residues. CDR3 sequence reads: CASSIGGQGEAFF. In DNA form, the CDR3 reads TGTGCCAGCAGTATCGGGGGGCAGGGTGAAGCTTTCTTT.

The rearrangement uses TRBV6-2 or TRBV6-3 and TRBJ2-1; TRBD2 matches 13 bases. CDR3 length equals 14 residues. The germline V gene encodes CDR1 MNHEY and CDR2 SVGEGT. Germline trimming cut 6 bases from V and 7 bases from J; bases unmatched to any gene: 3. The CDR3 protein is CASRVGLAGNEQFF. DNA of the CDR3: TGTGCCAGCAGGGTGGGACTAGCGGGAAATGAGCAGTTCTTC.

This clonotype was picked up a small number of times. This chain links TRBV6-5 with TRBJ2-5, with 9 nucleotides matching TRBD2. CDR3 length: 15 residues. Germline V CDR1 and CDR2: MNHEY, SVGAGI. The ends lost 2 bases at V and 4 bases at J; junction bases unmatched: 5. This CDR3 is CASSYGLAGIETQYF. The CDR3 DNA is TGTGCCAGCAGTTACGGGCTAGCGGGAATAGAGACCCAGTACTTC.